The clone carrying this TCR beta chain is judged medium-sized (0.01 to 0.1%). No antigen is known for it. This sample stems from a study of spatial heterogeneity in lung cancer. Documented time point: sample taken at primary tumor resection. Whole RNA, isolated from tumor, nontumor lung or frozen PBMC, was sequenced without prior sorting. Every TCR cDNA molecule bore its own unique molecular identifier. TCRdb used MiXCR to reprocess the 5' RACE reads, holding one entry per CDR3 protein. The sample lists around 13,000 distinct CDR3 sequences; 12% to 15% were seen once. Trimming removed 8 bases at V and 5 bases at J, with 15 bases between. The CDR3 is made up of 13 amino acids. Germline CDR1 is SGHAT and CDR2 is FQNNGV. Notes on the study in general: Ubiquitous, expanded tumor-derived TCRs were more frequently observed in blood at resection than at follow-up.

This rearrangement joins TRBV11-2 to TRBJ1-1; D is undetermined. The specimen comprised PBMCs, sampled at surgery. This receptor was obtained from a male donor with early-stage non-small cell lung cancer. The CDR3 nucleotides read TGTGCCAGCTCACAAGGGTCCCTGACTGAAGCTTTCTTT. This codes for CASSQGSLTEAFF. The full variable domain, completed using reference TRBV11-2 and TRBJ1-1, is EAGVAQSPRYKIIEKRQSVAFWCNPISGHATLYWYQQILGQGPKLLIQFQNNGVVDDSQLPKDRFSAERLKGVDSTLKIQPAKLEDSAVYLCASSQGSLTEAFFGQGTRLTVV.